This T cell receptor (beta chain) stems from a study of blood T cell repertoires in COVID-19. The table came from immunoSEQ multiplex PCR; TCRdb's copy has only in-frame clones and leaves some out. The sample records over 150,000 clones, 70% to 85% being singletons. J gave up 7 bases and V 3 bases, and 5 bases lay outside the gene matches. This CDR3 region has 15 residues. Germline values: CDR1 KGHSH, CDR2 LQKENI. This clone was counted only a few times. The chain recombines TRBV18 with TRBJ1-4, with 10 nucleotides matching TRBD1. The material sequenced was peripheral blood. This clonotype was obtained from a human donor with acute or convalescent COVID-19. The donor label of this sample is uncertain. The CDR3 DNA reads TGTGCCAGCTCACCCGACAGGGGGCGGCGTGAAAAACTGTTTTTT. Translating it yields CASSPDRGRREKLFF. Variable domain in full (rest from reference TRBV18 and TRBJ1-4): NAGVMQNPRHLVRRRGQEARLRCSPMKGHSHVYWYRQLPEEGLKFMVYLQKENIIDESGMPKERFSAEFPKEGPSILRIQQVVRGDSAAYFCASSPDRGRREKLFFGSGTQLSVL.